This T cell receptor (beta chain) was captured by sequencing in a study of T cells after yellow fever vaccination. Overall study: Preparation of fractions with low cell numbers was performed using SMART-Seq v4 Ultra Low Input.

Points from the study as a whole: Abundant clonotypes from the bulk population could get into FACS-sorted repertoires as contaminants. Re-detected after boosting: most primary clones, more than 95% of CD4 and about 90% of CD8. Relatively few clonotypes were ones that appeared in both CD4 and CD8 compartments.

The V end was cut by 0 bases, the J end by 2 bases, with 8 bases between. The CDR3 is 14 residues long. Germline lookup yields CDR1 SGHDT and CDR2 YYEEEE. This clonotype was seen repeatedly, ten times or more. Its matching antigen is unknown. From the 5' RACE reads, TCRdb called clonotypes with MiXCR, one entry per CDR3 protein. The sample has tens of thousands of distinct CDR3 sequences, more than 5.5% seen once. This receptor was taken from a young man who received the YFV17D yellow fever vaccine. The chain joins TRBV5-6 to TRBJ2-5; the D is unclear. The sample here was CD8+ T cells sorted from PBMCs, taken around 5 days after the first yellow fever vaccination. The CDR3 is CASSLVDLQETQYF. Written as DNA, the CDR3 is TGTGCCAGCAGCTTGGTGGACCTACAAGAGACCCAGTACTTC.